The sequence of this T cell receptor beta chain was determined in a study of siplizumab effects on memory and regulatory T cells. Trimming at V came to 0 bases and at J to 4 bases, leaving 6 bases not matched to a gene. This CDR3 contains 15 residues. Germline values: CDR1 SGDLS, CDR2 YYNGEE. The protocol was immunoSEQ multiplex PCR, while the TCRdb copy is restricted to in-frame clones and leaves out a portion. The table includes 90,000 to 120,000 clones, about 91% detected once. Sequenced: Tregs sorted from blood. The clonotype was recovered from a human donor in good health. This chain links TRBV9 with TRBJ2-5; 7 nucleotides match TRBD2. The CDR3 reads CASSVGAGVLETQYF. DNA for the CDR3: TGTGCCAGCAGCGTAGGTGCGGGAGTCTTAGAGACCCAGTACTTC.